The 25 T cell receptor beta chains in this list originate from one sample, sequenced in a study of tissue T cells after allogeneic stem cell transplantation. Data came from immunoSEQ multiplex PCR; TCRdb stores just in-frame clones and leaves some out. The sample includes approximately 12,000 clones, about 70% of them seen just once. This specimen was tissue from the right colon, taken at autopsy. All receptors derive from a woman aged 18 to 55 with breast cancer.

The chain has TRBV7-8 and TRBJ2-1; TRBD2 matches at 7 bases. Germline CDR1 is SGHVS and CDR2 is FQNEAQ. The CDR3 totals 16 residues. V shed 2 bases, J shed 6 bases, and the junction held 10 bases outside the gene matches. The CDR3 sequence: CASSLLRGLRTNEQFF. CDR3 sequence (DNA): TGTGCCAGCAGCTTATTACGGGGACTAAGGACCAATGAGCAGTTCTTC.

This chain links TRBV4-3 with TRBJ1-2, with D uncertain. V was shortened by 0 bases and J by 2 bases, with 10 bases between the two germline ends. Germline CDR1 is LGHNA and CDR2 is YSLEER. The CDR3 spans 15 residues. The CDR3 bases are TGCGCCAGCAGCCAAGAGATCGGCAGAAACTATGGCTACACCTTC. Protein product: CASSQEIGRNYGYTF.

The rearrangement joins TRBV6-1 to TRBJ1-1; D remains ambiguous. Germline values: CDR1 MNHNS, CDR2 SASEGT. The CDR3 runs 14 residues. V was shortened by 2 bases and J by 1 base, with 8 bases between the two germline ends. CDR3 bases: TGTGCCAGCAGTGAATCTCTCAGGAACACTGAAGCTTTCTTT. Translation gives CASSESLRNTEAFF.

The rearrangement uses TRBV7-9 and TRBJ2-4; D unresolved. The germline V and J ends were trimmed by 3 bases and 3 bases, with 12 bases remaining between them. Germline values: CDR1 SEHNR, CDR2 FQNEAQ (reference sequence). This CDR3 spans 15 amino acids. CDR3 region: CASSFQGFDKNIQYF. The CDR3 coding sequence is TGTGCCAGCAGCTTTCAAGGGTTCGACAAAAACATTCAGTACTTC. Looking up the rest from reference TRBV7-9 and TRBJ2-4 gives the full variable domain: DTGVSQNPRHKITKRGQNVTFRCDPISEHNRLYWYRQTLGQGPEFLTYFQNEAQLEKSRLLSDRFSAERPKGSFSTLEIQRTEQGDSAMYLCASSFQGFDKNIQYFGAGTRLSVL.

This chain uses TRBV18 with TRBJ2-7; 12 bases match TRBD1. The germline CDR1 and CDR2 sequences are KGHSH and LQKENI. The CDR3 is 14 amino acids. V lost 3 bases to trimming and J lost 7 bases; unmatched junction nucleotides: 4. The CDR3 DNA reads TGTGCCAGCTCACCGGGACAGGGGGCGCGGGAGCAGTACTTC. Translating it yields CASSPGQGAREQYF.

This clone was counted only a few times. The genes are TRBV30 and TRBJ2-3; perhaps D is TRBD1 or TRBD2 (6 bases each). Trimming left V 5 bases short and J 3 bases short, with 18 bases between. The CDR3 has 15 residues. Germline V gene sequence: CDR1 GTSNPN, CDR2 SVGIG (reference sequence). The CDR3 here is CAWAPGGVGTDTQYF. The CDR3, as DNA: TGTGCCTGGGCCCCCGGGGGCGTCGGAACAGATACGCAGTATTTT.

The gene calls are TRBV4-2 and TRBJ2-3; 13 bases line up with TRBD2. Trimming at V came to 8 bases and at J to 6 bases, leaving 8 bases not matched to a gene. From germline, CDR1 is LGHNA and CDR2 YNFKEQ. The CDR3 has 15 residues. CDR3: CASGGTSGGADTQYF. The CDR3 nucleotides read TGTGCCAGCGGGGGAACTAGCGGGGGGGCCGATACGCAGTATTTT.

The rearrangement links TRBV20-1 to TRBJ2-5, with 9 bases that match TRBD1. V was clipped by 3 bases and J by 1 base; unmatched bases: 6. Germline V gives CDR1 DFQATT, CDR2 SNEGSKA (reference sequence). The CDR3 sequence is 15 residues long. CDR3 loop: CSASDGQGSQETQYF. The CDR3, as DNA: TGCAGTGCTAGTGATGGACAGGGGTCCCAAGAGACCCAGTACTTC.

The chain recombines TRBV18 with TRBJ1-4; no clear D gene. Germline V gives CDR1 KGHSH, CDR2 LQKENI. This CDR3 has 16 amino acids. The V and J ends lost 6 bases and 0 bases respectively, with 14 bases between them. CDR3 nucleotide sequence: TGTGCCAGCTCGGCCAGACTTATTGCAACTAATGAAAAACTGTTTTTT. It is translated as CASSARLIATNEKLFF.

This clone is large. The chain carries TRBV15 and TRBJ2-7, with 8 positions matching TRBD1. The germline V gene has CDR1 LNHNV and CDR2 YYDKDF (reference sequence). The CDR3 spans 15 residues. The V segment lost 0 bases and the J segment 6 bases; nucleotides outside the gene matches: 7. CDR3 DNA: TGTGCCACCAGCAGAGATCGGACAGGGAGTAGCGAGCAGTACTTC. Its protein is CATSRDRTGSSEQYF.

V usage is TRBV7-3 and J usage is TRBJ2-2, with 7 bases aligning to TRBD1. Germline V gene sequence: CDR1 SGHTA, CDR2 FQGTGA. CDR3 length: 14 residues. Trimming cost V 5 bases and J 6 bases; bases outside gene matches: 6. The CDR3 region is CASSPHQGAGELFF. DNA of the CDR3: TGTGCCAGCAGCCCGCACCAGGGGGCCGGGGAGCTGTTTTTT.

The chain has TRBV11-2 and TRBJ1-6, with D unclear. The CDR3 is made up of 14 amino acids. The V gene lost 0 bases and the J gene lost 9 bases, with 9 bases spanning the gap. Germline V CDR1 and CDR2: SGHAT, FQNNGV. The DNA for the CDR3 is TGTGCCAGCAGCTTAGATACAAATGGTTCACCCCTCCACTTT. This sequence encodes CASSLDTNGSPLHF.

V is TRBV7-2 and J is TRBJ1-6, with no clear D. Germline V CDR1 and CDR2: SGHTA, FQGNSA. V lost 6 bases, J lost 7 bases, and 16 bases lay in between. The CDR3 loop spans 15 amino acids. The CDR3: CASSYDGPTNSPLHF. Here the CDR3 DNA reads TGTGCCAGCAGTTACGACGGGCCGACAAATTCACCCCTCCACTTT. Supplemented by reference TRBV7-2 and TRBJ1-6, the full variable domain reads GAGVSQSPSNKVTEKGKDVELRCDPISGHTALYWYRQSLGQGLEFLIYFQGNSAPDKSGLPSDRFSAERTGGSVSTLTIQRTQQEDSAVYLCASSYDGPTNSPLHFGNGTRLTVT.

V gene TRBV21-1 combines with J gene TRBJ2-3; the DNA was not used to check the table's D call, TRBD1. TRBV21-1 is tagged as a pseudogene. The CDR3 length is 15 residues. Here the CDR3 reads CASSGGTGWTDTQYF. CDR3 coding DNA: TGTGCCAGCAGCGGAGGGACAGGGTGGACAGATACGCAGTATTTT.

This clone was recorded only once. The rearrangement joins TRBV6-1 to TRBJ2-2; the match to TRBD1 covers 8 bases. V dropped 2 bases and J dropped 3; count of bases not matched to a gene: 2. Per germline, CDR1 MNHNS and CDR2 SASEGT. The CDR3 has 15 amino acids. CDR3 in amino acids: CASSENRGDTGELFF. In nucleotides, the CDR3 is TGTGCCAGCAGTGAAAACAGGGGGGACACCGGGGAGCTGTTTTTT.

The chain couples TRBV6-1 to TRBJ1-2; possibly TRBD1 for D (6 bases). The CDR3 extends over 15 amino acids. V was cut by 1 base and J by 5 bases, with 14 bases left in between. Germline V gene sequence: CDR1 MNHNS, CDR2 SASEGT. CDR3 loop: CASSEELGGGYGYTF. CDR3 coding DNA: TGTGCCAGCAGTGAAGAATTGGGGGGCGGGTATGGCTACACCTTC.

This chain uses TRBV7-9 with TRBJ2-2; possibly TRBD1 or TRBD2 for D (6 bases each). CDR1 is SEHNR and CDR2 is FQNEAQ in the germline V gene (reference sequence). The CDR3 spans 18 residues. V was shortened by 0 bases and J by 4 bases, with 18 bases between the two germline ends. DNA for the CDR3: TGTGCCAGCAGCTTAGCGCCCGGGGGCAACTGGGGCACCGGGGAGCTGTTTTTT. Translation: CASSLAPGGNWGTGELFF.

The J gene is TRBJ2-7, the V gene TRBV4-2, with 8 bases fitting TRBD1. Germline V gene data show CDR1 as LGHNA and CDR2 as YNFKEQ. The ends lost 3 bases at V and 2 bases at J; junction bases unmatched: 3. CDR3 length: 14 residues. The CDR3 DNA follows: TGTGCCAGCAGCCAGCGACAGGGGACCTACGAGCAGTACTTC. It is translated as CASSQRQGTYEQYF.

V usage is TRBV7-2 and J usage is TRBJ1-1; D gene uncertain. Per germline, CDR1 SGHTA and CDR2 FQGNSA. V dropped 1 base and J dropped 5 bases, with 5 bases sitting between them. This CDR3 region has 12 residues. The DNA of the CDR3 is TGTGCCAGCAGCTTAGGTAGGACTGAAGCTTTCTTT. Residues: CASSLGRTEAFF.

This chain uses TRBV19 with TRBJ1-4; TRBD1 is a possible D gene (5 bases). The V gene lost 5 bases and the J gene lost 6 bases, with 10 bases spanning the gap. The CDR3 totals 13 residues. CDR1 is LNHDA, CDR2 SQIVND, per germline (reference sequence). CDR3 protein: CASSGTSHEKLFF. The CDR3 nucleotides read TGTGCCAGTAGTGGGACCTCCCATGAAAAACTGTTTTTT. The variable domain in full, with the rest retrieved from reference TRBV19 and TRBJ1-4, is DGGITQSPKYLFRKEGQNVTLSCEQNLNHDAMYWYRQDPGQGLRLIYYSQIVNDFQKGDIAEGYSVSREKKESFPLTVTSAQKNPTAFYLCASSGTSHEKLFFGSGTQLSVL.

With respect to this clone: A read error is possible here, since a much larger clone lies one base away. Other nucleotide sequences in the sample specify the same CDR3. V is TRBV19 and J is TRBJ1-2; D gene unclear. Between the trimmed V and J ends, which lost 3 bases and 4 bases, there was a span of 9 bases. CDR1 and CDR2 from the germline V gene are LNHDA and SQIVND (reference sequence). The length of the CDR3 is 13 residues. The CDR3 DNA follows: TGTGCCAGTAGTATGAGGCAGGTCTATGGCTACACCTTC. It specifies CASSMRQVYGYTF.

This chain joins TRBV7-3 and TRBJ1-5, with D tentatively TRBD1 (5 bases). V was trimmed by 0 bases and J by 10 bases, leaving 10 bases between them. The V gene's germline CDR1 is SGHTA and CDR2 FQGTGA. The CDR3 contains 13 residues. The CDR3 DNA reads as TGTGCCAGCAGCTTAACGGATGGGGCTCCCCAGCATTTT. Protein product: CASSLTDGAPQHF.

The chain joins TRBV9 to TRBJ2-3; perhaps TRBD1 as D (5 bases). Germline CDR1 is SGDLS and CDR2 is YYNGEE. CDR3 size: 14 residues. Trimming took off 0 bases at V and 4 bases at J, with 9 bases between the two ends. This CDR3 reads CASSVGQGSDTQYF. CDR3 nucleotide sequence: TGTGCCAGCAGCGTAGGGCAGGGCTCAGATACGCAGTATTTT.

This clone is categorized as medium-sized. The chain is built from TRBV6-2 or TRBV6-3 and TRBJ2-7, with 8 bases aligning to TRBD1. The CDR3 is made up of 16 amino acids. Germline-derived CDR1 and CDR2 are MNHEY and SVGEGT. The V and J ends lost 5 bases and 7 bases, in that order; junction bases with no gene match: 16. The CDR3 sequence is CASSKLSGQEWLEQYF. The CDR3 DNA is TGTGCCAGCAGTAAACTGTCGGGACAGGAGTGGTTGGAGCAGTACTTC.

Judged by abundance, this clone is medium-sized. This rearrangement joins TRBV30 to TRBJ2-7; 8 positions match TRBD1. Germline V gives CDR1 GTSNPN, CDR2 SVGIG (reference sequence). V gave up 1 base and J gave up 6 bases; unmatched junction bases: 11. The CDR3 sequence is 15 residues long. The CDR3 coding sequence is TGTGCCTGGAGTGCAACAGGGGGGCAAAGGGGCGAGCAGTACTTC. Protein product: CAWSATGGQRGEQYF.